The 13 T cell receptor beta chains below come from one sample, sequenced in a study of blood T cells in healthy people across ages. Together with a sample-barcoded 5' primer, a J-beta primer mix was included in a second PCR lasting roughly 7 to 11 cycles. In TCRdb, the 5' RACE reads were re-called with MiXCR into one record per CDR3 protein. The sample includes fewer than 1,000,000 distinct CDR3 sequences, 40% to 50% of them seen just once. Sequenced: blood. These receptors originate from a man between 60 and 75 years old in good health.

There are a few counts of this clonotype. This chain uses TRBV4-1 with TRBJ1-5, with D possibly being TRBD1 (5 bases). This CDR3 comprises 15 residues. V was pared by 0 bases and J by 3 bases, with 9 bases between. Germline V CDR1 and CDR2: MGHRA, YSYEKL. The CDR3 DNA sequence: TGCGCCAGCAGCCAAGAAGGGGTAGACAATCAGCCCCAGCATTTT. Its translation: CASSQEGVDNQPQHF.

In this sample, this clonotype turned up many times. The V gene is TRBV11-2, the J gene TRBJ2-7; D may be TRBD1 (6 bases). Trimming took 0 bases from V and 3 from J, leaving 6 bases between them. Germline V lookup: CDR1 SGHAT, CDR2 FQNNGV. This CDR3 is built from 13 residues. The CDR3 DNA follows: TGTGCCAGCAGCTTAGAACAGGGCTACGAGCAGTACTTC. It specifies CASSLEQGYEQYF.

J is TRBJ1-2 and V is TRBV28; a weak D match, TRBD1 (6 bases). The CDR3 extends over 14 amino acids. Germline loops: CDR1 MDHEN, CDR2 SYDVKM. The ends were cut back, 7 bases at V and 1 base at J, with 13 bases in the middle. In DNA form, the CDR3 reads TGTGCCAGCACCAGAGGGGGGCATAACTATGGCTACACCTTC. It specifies CASTRGGHNYGYTF.

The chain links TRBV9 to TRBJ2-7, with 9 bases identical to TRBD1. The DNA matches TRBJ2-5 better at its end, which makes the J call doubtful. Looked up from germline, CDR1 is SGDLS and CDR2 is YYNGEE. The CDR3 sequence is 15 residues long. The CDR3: CASSVGTGKGETQYF. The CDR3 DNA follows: TGTGCCAGCAGCGTCGGGACAGGGAAAGGAGAGACCCAGTACTTC.

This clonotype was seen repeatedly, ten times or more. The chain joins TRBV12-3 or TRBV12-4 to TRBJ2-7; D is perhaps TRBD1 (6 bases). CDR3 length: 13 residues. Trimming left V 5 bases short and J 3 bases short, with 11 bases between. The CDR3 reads CASSILGGYEQYF. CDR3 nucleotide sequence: TGTGCCAGCAGTATTCTAGGGGGCTACGAGCAGTACTTC.

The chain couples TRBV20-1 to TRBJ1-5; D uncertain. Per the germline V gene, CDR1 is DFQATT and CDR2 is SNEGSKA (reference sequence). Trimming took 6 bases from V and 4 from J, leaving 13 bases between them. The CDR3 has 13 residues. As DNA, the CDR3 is TGCAGTGCCTTCGAGATGGCTAATCAGCCCCAGCATTTT. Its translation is CSAFEMANQPQHF.

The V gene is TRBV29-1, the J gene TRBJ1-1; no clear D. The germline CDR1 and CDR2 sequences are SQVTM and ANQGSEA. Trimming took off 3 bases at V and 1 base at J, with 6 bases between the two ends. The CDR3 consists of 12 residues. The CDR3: CSVEERNTEAFF. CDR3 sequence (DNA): TGCAGCGTTGAGGAAAGGAACACTGAAGCTTTCTTT.

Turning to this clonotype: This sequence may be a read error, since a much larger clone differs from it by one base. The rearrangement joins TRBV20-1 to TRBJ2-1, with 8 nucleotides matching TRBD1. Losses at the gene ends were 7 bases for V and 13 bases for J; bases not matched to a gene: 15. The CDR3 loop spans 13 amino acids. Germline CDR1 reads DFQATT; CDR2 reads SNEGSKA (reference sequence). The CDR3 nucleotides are TGCAGTGTTGACAGGGGCCACCAAGAGACCCAGTTCTTC. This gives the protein CSVDRGHQETQFF.

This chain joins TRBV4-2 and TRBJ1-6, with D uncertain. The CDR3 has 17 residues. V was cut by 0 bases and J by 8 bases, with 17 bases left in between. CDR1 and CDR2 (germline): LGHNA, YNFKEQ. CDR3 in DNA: TGTGCCAGCAGCCAAGATCTGCGTGGCACGCCGTATTCACCCCTCCACTTT. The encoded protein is CASSQDLRGTPYSPLHF.

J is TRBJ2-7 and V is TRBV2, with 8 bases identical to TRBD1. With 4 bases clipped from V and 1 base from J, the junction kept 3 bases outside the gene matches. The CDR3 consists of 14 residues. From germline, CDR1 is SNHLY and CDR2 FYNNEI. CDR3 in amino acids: CASSGNRGSYEQYF. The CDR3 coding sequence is TGTGCCAGCAGTGGTAACAGGGGGTCCTACGAGCAGTACTTC.

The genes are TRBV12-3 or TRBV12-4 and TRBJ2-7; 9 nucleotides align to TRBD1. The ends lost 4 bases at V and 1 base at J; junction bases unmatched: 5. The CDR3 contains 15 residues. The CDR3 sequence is CASSSDRGRSYEQYF. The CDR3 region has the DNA TGTGCCAGCAGTTCGGACAGGGGACGATCCTACGAGCAGTACTTC.

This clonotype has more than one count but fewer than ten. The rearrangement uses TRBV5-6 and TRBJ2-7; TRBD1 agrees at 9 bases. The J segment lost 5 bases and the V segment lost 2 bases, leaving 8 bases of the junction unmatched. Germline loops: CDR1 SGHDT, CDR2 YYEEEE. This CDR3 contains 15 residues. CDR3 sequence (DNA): TGTGCCAGCAGCTTAACCGGGACAGGGAGCGACGAGCAGTACTTC. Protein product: CASSLTGTGSDEQYF.

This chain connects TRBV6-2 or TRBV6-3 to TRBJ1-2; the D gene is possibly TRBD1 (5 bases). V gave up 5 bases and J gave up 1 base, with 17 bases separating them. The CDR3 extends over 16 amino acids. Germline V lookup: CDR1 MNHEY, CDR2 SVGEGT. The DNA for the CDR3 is TGTGCCAGCAGTCGGGGGAAACTAACCCATAACTATGGCTACACCTTC. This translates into CASSRGKLTHNYGYTF.